These T cell receptor beta chains were read from a single sample in a study of cytomegalovirus exposure and HLA in healthy donors. Some clones are missing from TCRdb's copy, which holds only in-frame ones; the method was immunoSEQ multiplex PCR. The table records about 69,000 clones, 60% to 85% of them present only once. What was sequenced was PBMCs. Receptor source: a man aged 18 to 29 in good health and CMV-seronegative. CDR3s include the opening cysteine and the closing phenylalanine or tryptophan. D genes are given only for firm matches. Only some rows state a clone size, as once, few, many or a class for expanded clones.

D	size	length	V	J	CDR3	DNA
NA	NA	14	TRBV6-6	TRBJ2-1	CASSYRGNLNEQFF	TGTGCCAGCAGTTACCGCGGAAATCTAAATGAGCAGTTCTTC
NA	once	16	TRBV5-1	TRBJ1-1	CASSLGDFAPGNRTFF	NA
NA	few	15	TRBV19	TRBJ2-2	CASSIRGTNTGELFF	TGTGCCAGTAGTATACGGGGGACGAACACCGGGGAGCTGTTTTTT
NA	NA	13	TRBV5-4	TRBJ1-4	CAYRGSPGEKLFF	TGTGCCTACCGCGGGTCCCCGGGAGAAAAACTGTTTTTT
NA	few	12	TRBV30	TRBJ1-4	CAWSDEREKLFF	TGTGCCTGGAGTGACGAGAGGGAAAAACTGTTTTTT
NA	NA	13	TRBV9	TRBJ1-2	CASSVQPGQPYTF	TGTGCCAGCAGCGTGCAACCGGGACAACCGTACACCTTC
NA	NA	15	TRBV27	TRBJ2-7	CASSLAGPLRDEQYF	TGTGCCAGCAGTTTAGCGGGGCCCCTTCGGGACGAGCAGTACTTC
NA	NA	14	TRBV27	TRBJ2-7	CASSFQGGSYEQYF	TGTGCCAGCAGTTTCCAGGGGGGTTCGTACGAGCAGTACTTC
NA	NA	16	TRBV7-9	TRBJ2-5	CASSWRWGDDQETQYF	TGTGCCAGCAGCTGGAGGTGGGGGGACGACCAAGAGACCCAGTACTTC
NA	NA	15	TRBV30	TRBJ2-1	CAWSVMGRFDNEQFF	TGTGCCTGGAGTGTAATGGGGCGGTTCGACAATGAGCAGTTCTTC
NA	few	10	TRBV29-1	TRBJ2-2	CSGLFGELFF	TGCAGCGGTCTCTTCGGGGAGCTGTTTTTT
NA	NA	16	TRBV4-2	TRBJ2-3	CASSQAPRLVTDTQYF	TGTGCCAGCAGCCAAGCGCCCCGACTAGTAACAGATACGCAGTATTTT
TRBD1	NA	14	TRBV5-1	TRBJ1-3	CASSRDSSGNTIYF	TGCGCCAGCAGCCGGGACAGCTCTGGAAACACCATATATTTT
TRBD1	NA	15	TRBV11-2	TRBJ1-2	CASSFRQGDSYGYTF	TGTGCCAGCAGCTTCCGACAGGGGGATAGCTATGGCTACACCTTC